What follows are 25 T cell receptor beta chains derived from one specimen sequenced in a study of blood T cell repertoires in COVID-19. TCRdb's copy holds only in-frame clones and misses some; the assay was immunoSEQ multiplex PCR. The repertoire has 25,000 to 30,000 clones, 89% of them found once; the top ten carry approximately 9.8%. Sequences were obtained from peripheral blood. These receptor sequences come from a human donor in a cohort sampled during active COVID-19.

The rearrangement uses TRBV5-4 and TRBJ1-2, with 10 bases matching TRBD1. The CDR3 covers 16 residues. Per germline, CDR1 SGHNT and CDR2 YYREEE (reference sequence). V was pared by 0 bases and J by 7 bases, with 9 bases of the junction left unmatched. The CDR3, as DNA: TGTGCCAGCAGCTTGGGGACGGGACAGGGGACTGGTGGCTACACCTTC. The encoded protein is CASSLGTGQGTGGYTF.

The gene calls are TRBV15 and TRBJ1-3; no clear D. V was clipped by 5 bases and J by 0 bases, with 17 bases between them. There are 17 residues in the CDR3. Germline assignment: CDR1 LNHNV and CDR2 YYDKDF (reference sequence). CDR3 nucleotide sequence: TGTGCCACCAGCTCCGTCTATCGAGGGAGCTCTGGAAACACCATATATTTT. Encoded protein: CATSSVYRGSSGNTIYF.

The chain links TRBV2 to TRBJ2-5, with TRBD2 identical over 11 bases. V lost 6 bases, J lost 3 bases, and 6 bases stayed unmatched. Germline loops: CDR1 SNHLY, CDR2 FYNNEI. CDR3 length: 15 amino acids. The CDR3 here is CASSGLAGGKETQYF. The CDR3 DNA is TGTGCCAGCAGCGGACTAGCGGGCGGGAAAGAGACCCAGTACTTC.

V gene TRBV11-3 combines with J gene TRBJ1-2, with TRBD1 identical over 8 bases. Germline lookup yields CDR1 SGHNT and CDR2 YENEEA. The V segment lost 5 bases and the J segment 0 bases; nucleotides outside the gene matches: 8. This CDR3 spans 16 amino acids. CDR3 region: CASSPTGQATNYGYTF. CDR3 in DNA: TGTGCCAGCAGCCCCACGGGACAGGCCACTAACTATGGCTACACCTTC.

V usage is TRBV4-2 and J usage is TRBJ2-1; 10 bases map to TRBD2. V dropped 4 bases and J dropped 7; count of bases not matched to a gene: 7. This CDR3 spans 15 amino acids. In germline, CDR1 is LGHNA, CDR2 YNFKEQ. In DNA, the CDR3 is TGTGCCAGCAGCCCCCCAGCGGGGGGGCAGAATGAGCAGTTCTTC. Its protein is CASSPPAGGQNEQFF.

CDR3 in amino acids: CASSLRGGAAGADTQYF. The CDR3 DNA reads as TGTGCCAGCAGCTTACGGGGGGGGGCAGCAGGAGCAGATACGCAGTATTTT. The gene calls are TRBV7-2 and TRBJ2-3; 8 bases agree with TRBD2. Germline CDR1 reads SGHTA; CDR2 reads FQGNSA. CDR3 size: 17 residues. After removal of 2 bases from V and 4 bases from J, the junction contained 11 bases not matched to a gene.

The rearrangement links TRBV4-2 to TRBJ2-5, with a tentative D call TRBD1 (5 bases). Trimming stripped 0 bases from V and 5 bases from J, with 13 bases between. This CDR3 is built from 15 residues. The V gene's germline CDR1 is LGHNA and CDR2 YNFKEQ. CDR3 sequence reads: CASSQDQGSPETQYF. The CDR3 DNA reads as TGTGCCAGCAGCCAAGATCAGGGTTCCCCGGAGACCCAGTACTTC.

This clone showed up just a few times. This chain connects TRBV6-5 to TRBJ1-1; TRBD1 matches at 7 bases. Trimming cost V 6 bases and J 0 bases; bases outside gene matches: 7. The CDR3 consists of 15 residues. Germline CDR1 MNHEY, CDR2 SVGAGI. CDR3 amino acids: CASSPPGTVNTEAFF. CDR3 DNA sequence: TGTGCCAGCAGCCCCCCCGGGACAGTGAACACTGAAGCTTTCTTT.

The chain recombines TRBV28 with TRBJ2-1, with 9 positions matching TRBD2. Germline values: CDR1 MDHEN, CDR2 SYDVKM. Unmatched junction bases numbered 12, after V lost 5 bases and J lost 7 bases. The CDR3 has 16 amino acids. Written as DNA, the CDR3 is TGTGCCAGCAGTCAAAATTGGAGGCTAGCGGGAAATGAGCAGTTCTTC. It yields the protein CASSQNWRLAGNEQFF.

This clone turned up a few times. CDR3 amino acids: CASSLDLANEQFF. In DNA, the CDR3 is TGTGCCAGCAGCTTAGATTTGGCCAATGAGCAGTTCTTC. This chain joins TRBV11-2 and TRBJ2-1; D remains unclear. The CDR3 covers 13 residues. Trimming left V 0 bases short and J 6 bases short, with 6 bases between. Germline V gene data show CDR1 as SGHAT and CDR2 as FQNNGV.

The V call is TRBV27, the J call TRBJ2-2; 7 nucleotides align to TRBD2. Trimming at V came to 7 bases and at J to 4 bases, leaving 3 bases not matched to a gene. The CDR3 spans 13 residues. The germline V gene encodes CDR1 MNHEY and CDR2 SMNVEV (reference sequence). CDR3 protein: CASNWGGTGELFF. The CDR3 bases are TGTGCCAGCAATTGGGGGGGCACCGGGGAGCTGTTTTTT.

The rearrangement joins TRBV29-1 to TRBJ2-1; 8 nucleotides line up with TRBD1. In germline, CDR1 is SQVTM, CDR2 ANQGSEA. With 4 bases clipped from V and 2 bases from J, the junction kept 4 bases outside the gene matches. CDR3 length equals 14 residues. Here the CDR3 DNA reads TGCAGCGTTGCTCAGGGGGCCCCCTACAATGAGCAGTTCTTC. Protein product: CSVAQGAPYNEQFF.

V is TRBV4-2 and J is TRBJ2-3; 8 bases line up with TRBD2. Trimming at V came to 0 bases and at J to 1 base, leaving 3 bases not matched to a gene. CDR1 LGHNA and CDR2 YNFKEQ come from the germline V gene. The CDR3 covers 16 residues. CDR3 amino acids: CASSQDYGGGTDTQYF. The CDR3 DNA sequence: TGTGCCAGCAGCCAAGATTACGGGGGGGGCACAGATACGCAGTATTTT.

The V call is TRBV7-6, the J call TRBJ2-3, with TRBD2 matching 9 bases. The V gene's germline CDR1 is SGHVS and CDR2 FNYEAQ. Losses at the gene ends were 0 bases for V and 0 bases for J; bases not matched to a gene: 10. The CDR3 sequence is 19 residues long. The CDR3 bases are TGTGCCAGCAGCTTAGCGCTACGGCTAGCGGGAACTAGCACAGATACGCAGTATTTT. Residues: CASSLALRLAGTSTDTQYF.

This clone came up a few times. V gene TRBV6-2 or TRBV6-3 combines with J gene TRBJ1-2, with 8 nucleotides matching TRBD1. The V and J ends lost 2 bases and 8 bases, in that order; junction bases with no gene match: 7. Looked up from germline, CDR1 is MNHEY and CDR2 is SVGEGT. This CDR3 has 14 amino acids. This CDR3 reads CASSYPQTGGGYTF. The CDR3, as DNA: TGTGCCAGCAGTTACCCCCAAACAGGGGGAGGCTACACCTTC.

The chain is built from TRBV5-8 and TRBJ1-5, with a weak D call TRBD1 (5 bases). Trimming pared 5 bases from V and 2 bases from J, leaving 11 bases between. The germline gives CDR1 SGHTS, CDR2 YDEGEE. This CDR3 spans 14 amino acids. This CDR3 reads CASSMGGGNQPQHF. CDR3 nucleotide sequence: TGTGCCAGCAGTATGGGGGGGGGCAATCAGCCCCAGCATTTT.

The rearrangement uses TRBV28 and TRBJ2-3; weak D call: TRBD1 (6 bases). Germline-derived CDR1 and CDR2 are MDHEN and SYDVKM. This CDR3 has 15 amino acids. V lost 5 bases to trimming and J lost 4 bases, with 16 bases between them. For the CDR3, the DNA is TGTGCCAGCAGTCTTCCTGGGGGCGGCTCAGATACGCAGTATTTT. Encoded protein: CASSLPGGGSDTQYF.

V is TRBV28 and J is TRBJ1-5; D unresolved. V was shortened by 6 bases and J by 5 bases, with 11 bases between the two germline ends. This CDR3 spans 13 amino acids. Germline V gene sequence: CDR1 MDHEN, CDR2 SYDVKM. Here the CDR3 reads CASSLNYYQPQHF. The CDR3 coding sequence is TGTGCCAGCAGCCTGAACTATTATCAGCCCCAGCATTTT. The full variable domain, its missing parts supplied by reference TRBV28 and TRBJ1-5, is DVKVTQSSRYLVKRTGEKVFLECVQDMDHENMFWYRQDPGLGLRLIYFSYDVKMKEKGDIPEGYSVSREKKERFSLILESASTNQTSMYLCASSLNYYQPQHFGDGTRLSIL.

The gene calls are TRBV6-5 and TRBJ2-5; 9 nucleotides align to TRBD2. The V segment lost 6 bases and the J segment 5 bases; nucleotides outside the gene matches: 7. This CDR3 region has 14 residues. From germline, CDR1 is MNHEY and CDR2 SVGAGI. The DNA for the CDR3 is TGTGCCAGCAGGGAGCGGGGGGCCTGGGAGACCCAGTACTTC. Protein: CASRERGAWETQYF.

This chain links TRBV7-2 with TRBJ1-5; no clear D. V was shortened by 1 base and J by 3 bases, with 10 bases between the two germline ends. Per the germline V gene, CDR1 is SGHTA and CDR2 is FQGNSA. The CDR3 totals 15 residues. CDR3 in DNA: TGTGCCAGCAGCTTAGATCGGGGTTTCAATCAGCCCCAGCATTTT. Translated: CASSLDRGFNQPQHF.

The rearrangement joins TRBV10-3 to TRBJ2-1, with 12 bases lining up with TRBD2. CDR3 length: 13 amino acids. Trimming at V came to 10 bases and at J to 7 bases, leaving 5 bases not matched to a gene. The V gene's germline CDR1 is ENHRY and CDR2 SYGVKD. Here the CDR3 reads CATSGGVENEQFF. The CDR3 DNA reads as TGTGCCACTAGCGGGGGGGTAGAGAATGAGCAGTTCTTC.

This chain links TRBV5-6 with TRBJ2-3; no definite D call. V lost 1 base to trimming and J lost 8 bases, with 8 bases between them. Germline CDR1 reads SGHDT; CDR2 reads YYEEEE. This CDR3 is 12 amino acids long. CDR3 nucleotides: TGTGCCAGCAGCTTGTGGGCAGGTACGCAGTATTTT. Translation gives CASSLWAGTQYF.

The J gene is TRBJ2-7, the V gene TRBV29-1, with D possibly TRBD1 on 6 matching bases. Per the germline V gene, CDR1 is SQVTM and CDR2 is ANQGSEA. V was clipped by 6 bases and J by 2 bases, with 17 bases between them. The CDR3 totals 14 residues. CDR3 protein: CSVRGGDFTYEQYF. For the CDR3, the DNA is TGCAGCGTCAGAGGGGGAGACTTCACCTACGAGCAGTACTTC.

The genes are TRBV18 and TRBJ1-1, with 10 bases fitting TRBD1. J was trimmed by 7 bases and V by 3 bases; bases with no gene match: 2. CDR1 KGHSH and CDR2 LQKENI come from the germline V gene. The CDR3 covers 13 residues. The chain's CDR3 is CASSPGQGFEAFF. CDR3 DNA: TGTGCCAGCTCACCGGGACAGGGGTTTGAAGCTTTCTTT.

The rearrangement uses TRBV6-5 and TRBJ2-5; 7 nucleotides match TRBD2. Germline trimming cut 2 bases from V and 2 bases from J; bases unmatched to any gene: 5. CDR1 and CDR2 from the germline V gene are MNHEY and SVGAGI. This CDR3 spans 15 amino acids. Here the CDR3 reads CASSYAGGSQETQYF. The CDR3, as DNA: TGTGCCAGCAGTTACGCCGGGGGGTCACAAGAGACCCAGTACTTC.